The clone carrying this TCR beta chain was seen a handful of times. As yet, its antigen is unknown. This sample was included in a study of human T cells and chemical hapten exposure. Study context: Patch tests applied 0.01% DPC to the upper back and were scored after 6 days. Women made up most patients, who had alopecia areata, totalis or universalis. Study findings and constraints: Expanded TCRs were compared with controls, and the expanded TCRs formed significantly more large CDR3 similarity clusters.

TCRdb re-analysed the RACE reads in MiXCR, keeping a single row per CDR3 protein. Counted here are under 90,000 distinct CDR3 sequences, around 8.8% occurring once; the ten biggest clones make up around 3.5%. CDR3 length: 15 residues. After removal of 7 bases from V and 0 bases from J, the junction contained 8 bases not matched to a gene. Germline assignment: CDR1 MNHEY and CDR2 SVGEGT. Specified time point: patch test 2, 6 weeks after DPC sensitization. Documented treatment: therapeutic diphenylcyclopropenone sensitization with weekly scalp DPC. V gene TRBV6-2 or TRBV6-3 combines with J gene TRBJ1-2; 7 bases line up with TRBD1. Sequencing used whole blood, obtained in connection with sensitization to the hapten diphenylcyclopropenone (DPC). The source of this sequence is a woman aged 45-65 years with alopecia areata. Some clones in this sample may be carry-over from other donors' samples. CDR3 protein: CASTLRDSSNYGYTF. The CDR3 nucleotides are TGTGCCAGCACCCTAAGGGACAGCTCTAACTATGGCTACACCTTC.